This TCR beta chain came from a study of control samples from healthy donors and cancer patients. From germline, CDR1 is SGHRS and CDR2 YFSETQ. The CDR3 is made up of 16 amino acids. Trimming at V came to 0 bases and at J to 2 bases, leaving 3 bases not matched to a gene. Only in-frame clones appear in the TCRdb table, and some are missing; sequencing was by immunoSEQ multiplex PCR. The table records 30,000 or so clones, 70% to 90% of them present only once. Sequenced input: formalin-fixed, paraffin-embedded tissue. The rearrangement joins TRBV5-1 to TRBJ2-3; 10 nucleotides agree with TRBD1. The clonotype originates from a female donor with melanoma. CDR3 in amino acids: CASSLAGQGVTDTQYF. The DNA of the CDR3 is TGCGCCAGCAGCTTGGCCGGACAGGGGGTCACAGATACGCAGTATTTT.